The T cell receptor (beta chain) under discussion was sequenced for a study of cytomegalovirus exposure and HLA in healthy donors. Whole-study results and caveats: A later analysis linked a missense DCLRE1C variant to TCR beta V- and J-gene trimming. Compared with the roughly 670-donor mean, an Asian-associated ancestry cluster reportedly had fewer N-insertions, according to a later analysis.

The PCR used 60 Vbeta and 13 Jbeta primers. Data came from immunoSEQ multiplex PCR; TCRdb stores just in-frame clones and leaves some out. The sample totals under 130,000 clones. This CDR3 comprises 13 residues. The germline gives CDR1 MNHNS, CDR2 SASEGT. Trimming stripped 1 base from V and 3 bases from J, with 7 bases between. Of note for this clone: The target antigen is unknown.

The sequencing sample was made of PBMCs. This TCR derives from a man aged 45 to 65 in good health and CMV-seronegative. The chain employs TRBV6-1 and TRBJ2-7; no reliable D call. The CDR3 reads CASSEGWSYEQYF. The CDR3 bases are TGTGCCAGCAGTGAAGGGTGGAGCTACGAGCAGTACTTC.